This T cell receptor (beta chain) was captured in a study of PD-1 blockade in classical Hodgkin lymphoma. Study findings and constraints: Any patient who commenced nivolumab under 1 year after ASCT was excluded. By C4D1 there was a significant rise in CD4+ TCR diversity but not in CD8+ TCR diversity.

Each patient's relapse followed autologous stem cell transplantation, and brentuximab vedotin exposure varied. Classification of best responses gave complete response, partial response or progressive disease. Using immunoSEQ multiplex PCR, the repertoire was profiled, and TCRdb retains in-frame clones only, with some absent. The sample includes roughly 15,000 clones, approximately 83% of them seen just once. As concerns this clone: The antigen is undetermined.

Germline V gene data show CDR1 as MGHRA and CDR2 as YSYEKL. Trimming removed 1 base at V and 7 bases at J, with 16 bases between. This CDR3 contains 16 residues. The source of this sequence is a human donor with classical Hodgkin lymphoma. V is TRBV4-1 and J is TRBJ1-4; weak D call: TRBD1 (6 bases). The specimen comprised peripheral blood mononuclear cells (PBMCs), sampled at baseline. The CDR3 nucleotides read TGCGCCAGCAGCCAAGGGCAGGGGCGTTTTTCTGAAAAACTGTTTTTT. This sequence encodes CASSQGQGRFSEKLFF.